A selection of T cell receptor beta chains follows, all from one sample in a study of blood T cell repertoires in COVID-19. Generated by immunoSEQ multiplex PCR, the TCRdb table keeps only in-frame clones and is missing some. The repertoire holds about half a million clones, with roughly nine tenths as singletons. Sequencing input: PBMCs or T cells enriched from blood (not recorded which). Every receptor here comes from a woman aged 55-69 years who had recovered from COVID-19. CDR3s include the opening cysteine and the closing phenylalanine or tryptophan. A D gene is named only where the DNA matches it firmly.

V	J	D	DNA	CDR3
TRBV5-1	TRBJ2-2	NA	TGCGCCAGCAGCTTGGCCAGCCGGGGTCCCGGGGAGCTGTTTTTT	CASSLASRGPGELFF
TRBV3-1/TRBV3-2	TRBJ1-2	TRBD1	TGTGCCAGCAGCCAAAAAAGACAGGGTAATTCCTATGGCTACACCTTC	CASSQKRQGNSYGYTF
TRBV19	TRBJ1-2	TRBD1	TGTGCCAGTAGAACCGCGGGGACAGGGCGGGATGGCTACACCTTC	CASRTAGTGRDGYTF
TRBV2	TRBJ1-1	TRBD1	TGTGCCAGCAGTTACAGGGGTGGGGACACTGAAGCTTTCTTT	CASSYRGGDTEAFF
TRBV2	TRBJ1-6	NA	TGTGCCAGCTCCGGGAAAATTAATTCACCCCTCCACTTT	CASSGKINSPLHF
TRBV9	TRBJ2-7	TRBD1	TGTGCCAGCAGTCGCGGACAGGGGGCATACGAGCAGTACTTC	CASSRGQGAYEQYF
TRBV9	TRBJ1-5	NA	TGTGCCAGCAGCGTAGACAGGGAGGGAGATCAGCCCCAGCATTTT	CASSVDREGDQPQHF
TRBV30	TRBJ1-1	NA	TGCGTCCCAGGCACTGAAGCTTTCTTT	CVPGTEAFF
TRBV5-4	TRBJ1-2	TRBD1	TGTGCCAGCAGCCCGGACCGGGACAGGGGAAATTATGGCTACACCTTC	CASSPDRDRGNYGYTF
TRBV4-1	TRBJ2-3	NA	TGCGCCAGCAGCCACCCCGACAGTTCTAGCACAGATACGCAGTATTTT	CASSHPDSSSTDTQYF
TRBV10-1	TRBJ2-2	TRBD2	TGCGCCAGCAGTGAGTCGTCGCGGGGGGCGAACACCGGGGAGCTGTTTTTT	CASSESSRGANTGELFF
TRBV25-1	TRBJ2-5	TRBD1	TGTGCCAGCAGTGAATTGGACAGGGGTCGGACAGAGACCCAGTACTTC	CASSELDRGRTETQYF
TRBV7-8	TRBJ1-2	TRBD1	TGTGCCAGCAGCTTAGGACCAGGGGGCGCGGGGGCTAACTATGGCTACACCTTC	CASSLGPGGAGANYGYTF
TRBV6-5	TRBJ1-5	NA	TGTGCCAGCTCCCTTTGGGCAGAGAATCAGCCCCAGCATTTT	CASSLWAENQPQHF
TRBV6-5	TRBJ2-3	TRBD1	TGTGCCAGCAGTTACGGGACAGCAATCTCGGATACGCAGTATTTT	CASSYGTAISDTQYF
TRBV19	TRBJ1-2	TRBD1	TGTGCCAGTAGTATCTGGGACAGACCCAACTATGGCTACACCTTC	CASSIWDRPNYGYTF
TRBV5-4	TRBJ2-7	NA	TGTGCCAGCAGGTTGGACTACAACTCCCTCGAGCAGTACTTC	CASRLDYNSLEQYF
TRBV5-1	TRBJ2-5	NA	TGCGCCAGCAGCTTGCCGGGGGAGACCCAGTACTTC	CASSLPGETQYF
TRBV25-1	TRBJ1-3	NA	TGTGCCAGCAGTGACTACAGGGTGGGCTCTGGAAACACCATATATTTT	CASSDYRVGSGNTIYF
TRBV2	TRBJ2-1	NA	TGTGCCAGCAGTCCCCAACCAATAGCCCACAATGAGCAGTTCTTC	CASSPQPIAHNEQFF
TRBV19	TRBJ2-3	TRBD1	TGTGCCAGTAGTATAAGAGGACAGGGTTTTGTAGATACGCAGTATTTT	CASSIRGQGFVDTQYF
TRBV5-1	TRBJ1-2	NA	TGCGCCAGCAGCTCGGACTGGGACTATGGCTACACCTTC	CASSSDWDYGYTF
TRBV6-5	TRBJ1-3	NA	TGTGCCAGCAGTTACTCTTATAGCTCTGGAAACACCATATATTTT	CASSYSYSSGNTIYF